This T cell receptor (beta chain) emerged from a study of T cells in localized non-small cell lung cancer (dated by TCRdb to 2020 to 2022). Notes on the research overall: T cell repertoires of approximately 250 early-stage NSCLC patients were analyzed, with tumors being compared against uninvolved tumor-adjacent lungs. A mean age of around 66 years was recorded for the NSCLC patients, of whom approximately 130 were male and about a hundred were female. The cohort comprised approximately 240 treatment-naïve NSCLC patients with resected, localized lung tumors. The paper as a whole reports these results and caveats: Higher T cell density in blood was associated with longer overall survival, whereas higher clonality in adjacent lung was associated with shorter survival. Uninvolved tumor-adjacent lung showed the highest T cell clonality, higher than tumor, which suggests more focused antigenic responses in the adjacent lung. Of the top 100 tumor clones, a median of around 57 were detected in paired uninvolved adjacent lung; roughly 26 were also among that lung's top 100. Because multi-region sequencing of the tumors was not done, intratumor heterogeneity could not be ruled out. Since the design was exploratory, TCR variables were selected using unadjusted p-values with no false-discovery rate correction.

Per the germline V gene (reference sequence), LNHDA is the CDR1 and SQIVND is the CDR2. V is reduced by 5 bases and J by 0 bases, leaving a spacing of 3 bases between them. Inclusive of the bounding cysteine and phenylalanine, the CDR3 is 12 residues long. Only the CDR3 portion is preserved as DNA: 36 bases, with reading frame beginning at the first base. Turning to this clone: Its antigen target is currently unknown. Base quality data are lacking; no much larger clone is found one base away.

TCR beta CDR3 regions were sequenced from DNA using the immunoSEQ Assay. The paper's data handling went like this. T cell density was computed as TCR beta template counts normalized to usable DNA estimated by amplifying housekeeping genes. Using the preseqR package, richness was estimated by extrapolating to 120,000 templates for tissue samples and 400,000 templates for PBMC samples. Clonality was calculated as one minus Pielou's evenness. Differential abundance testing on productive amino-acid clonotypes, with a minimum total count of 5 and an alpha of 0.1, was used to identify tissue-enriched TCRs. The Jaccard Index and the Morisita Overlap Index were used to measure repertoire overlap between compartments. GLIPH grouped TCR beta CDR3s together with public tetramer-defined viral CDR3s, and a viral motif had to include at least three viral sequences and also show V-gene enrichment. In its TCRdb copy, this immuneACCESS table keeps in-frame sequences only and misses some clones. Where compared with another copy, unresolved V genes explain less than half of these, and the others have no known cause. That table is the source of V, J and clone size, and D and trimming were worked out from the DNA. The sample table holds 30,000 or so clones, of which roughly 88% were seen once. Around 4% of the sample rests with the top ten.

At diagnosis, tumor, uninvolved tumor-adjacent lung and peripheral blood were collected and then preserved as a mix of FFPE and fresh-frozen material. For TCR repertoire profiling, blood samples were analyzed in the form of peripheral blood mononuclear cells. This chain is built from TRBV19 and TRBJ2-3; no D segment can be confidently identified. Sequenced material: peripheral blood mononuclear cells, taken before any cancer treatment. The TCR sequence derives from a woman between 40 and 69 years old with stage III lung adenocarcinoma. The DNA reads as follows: TGTGCCAGTAGTCCCAGCACAGATACGCAGTATTTT. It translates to CASSPSTDTQYF. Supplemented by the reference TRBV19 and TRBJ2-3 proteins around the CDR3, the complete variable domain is DGGITQSPKYLFRKEGQNVTLSCEQNLNHDAMYWYRQDPGQGLRLIYYSQIVNDFQKGDIAEGYSVSREKKESFPLTVTSAQKNPTAFYLCASSPSTDTQYFGPGTRLTVL.